What follows are 4 T cell receptor beta chains derived from one specimen sequenced in a study of T cells after yellow fever vaccination. TCRdb reprocessed the 5' RACE reads via MiXCR and lists one record per CDR3 protein. Here the sample spans a few hundred thousand distinct CDR3 sequences, less than 8.5% being singletons. The material was CD4+ T cells sorted from PBMCs, obtained 15 days after the yellow fever booster vaccination. The source of these receptors is a man younger than 40 who received the YFV17D yellow fever vaccine.

The chain joins TRBV7-2 to TRBJ2-5, with TRBD2 as a possible D gene (5 bases). This CDR3 is 14 amino acids long. The V gene lost 6 bases and the J gene lost 2 bases, with 13 bases spanning the gap. CDR1 is SGHTA and CDR2 is FQGNSA in the germline V gene. DNA for the CDR3: TGTGCCAGCAGTCCCCAACTAGGACAAGAGACCCAGTACTTC. This encodes CASSPQLGQETQYF.

The V and J genes are TRBV7-2 and TRBJ2-5; D is tentatively TRBD1 or TRBD2 (5 bases each). CDR1 and CDR2 from the germline V gene are SGHTA and FQGNSA. With 5 bases removed from V and 3 bases from J, the gap between germline ends came to 19 bases. The CDR3 runs to 16 residues. The CDR3 nucleotides are TGTGCCAGCAGCCCCAGGGAGCCAGTCGGCAAAGAGACCCAGTACTTC. It translates to CASSPREPVGKETQYF.

V and J are TRBV18 and TRBJ2-1, with D perhaps being TRBD1 or TRBD2 (5 bases each). CDR1 KGHSH and CDR2 LQKENI come from the germline V gene. There are 13 residues in the CDR3. The V end was cut by 0 bases, the J end by 8 bases, with 8 bases between. The CDR3 nucleotides are TGTGCCAGCTCACCACCGATGGGGGATGAGCAGTTCTTC. Translation gives CASSPPMGDEQFF.

In this sample, this clonotype turned up many times. The chain has TRBV23-1 and TRBJ2-2; D may be TRBD2 (6 bases). TRBV23-1 is an ORF, with its function uncertain. Trimming stripped 6 bases from V and 6 bases from J, with 17 bases between. The CDR3 sequence is 15 residues long. CDR3 in DNA: TGCGCCAGCAGACTAGGAGCCAAGCGGGCCGGGGAGCTGTTTTTT. Amino acids: CASRLGAKRAGELFF.